Following are 19 T cell receptor beta chains from one sample sequenced in a study of PD-1 blockade in classical Hodgkin lymphoma. As for time point: cycle 4 day 1 (C4D1), after five to seven weeks of nivolumab. Autologous stem cell transplantation was followed by relapse in every patient, and brentuximab vedotin exposure varied. Repertoires were generated with immunoSEQ multiplex PCR, while TCRdb's copy carries only in-frame clones and drops some. The repertoire holds about 6,900 clones, with less than 90% as singletons. This material consisted of peripheral blood mononuclear cells (PBMCs), taken before the fourth cycle of nivolumab. These receptor sequences come from a human donor with classical Hodgkin lymphoma.

The genes are TRBV2 and TRBJ1-1; D not certain. The CDR3 loop spans 11 amino acids. The ends were cut back, 6 bases at V and 12 bases at J, with 14 bases in the middle. Germline-derived CDR1 and CDR2 are SNHLY and FYNNEI. The CDR3 DNA is TGTGCCAGCAGAGCGGACGGGAATCCTTTCTTT. It translates to CASRADGNPFF.

Only a few counts were recorded for this clone. This rearrangement joins TRBV30 to TRBJ2-1; 8 nucleotides line up with TRBD1. The CDR3 is 12 amino acids. V lost 5 bases to trimming and J lost 6 bases; unmatched junction nucleotides: 3. Germline V CDR1 and CDR2: GTSNPN, SVGIG (reference sequence). This chain's CDR3 is CAWETGANEQFF. DNA for the CDR3: TGTGCCTGGGAGACAGGGGCCAATGAGCAGTTCTTC.

Within the sample, this clone is medium-sized (0.01 to 0.1%). This chain links TRBV19 with TRBJ1-1; D is undetermined. CDR1 is LNHDA, CDR2 SQIVND, per germline (reference sequence). V gave up 3 bases and J gave up 0 bases, with 11 bases separating them. The CDR3 length is 15 residues. The CDR3 loop is CASSIKFWLNTEAFF. The CDR3, as DNA: TGTGCCAGTAGTATTAAGTTTTGGCTGAACACTGAAGCTTTCTTT.

V is TRBV27 and J is TRBJ2-5, with a tentative D call TRBD2 (6 bases). This CDR3 has 13 amino acids. The V end was cut by 8 bases, the J end by 3 bases, with 13 bases between. Germline V gives CDR1 MNHEY, CDR2 SMNVEV (reference sequence). The CDR3 DNA reads TGTGCCAGCGCGCGGGGCAGGGAAGAGACCCAGTACTTC. Translated, it gives CASARGREETQYF.

The rearrangement links TRBV5-4 to TRBJ2-2; 13 bases are shared with TRBD2. The V gene end was trimmed by 4 bases and the J gene end by 6 bases; junction bases not matched to a gene: 9. The CDR3 consists of 17 residues. Germline loops: CDR1 SGHNT, CDR2 YYREEE (reference sequence). The CDR3 spells CASSPGLAGARAGELFF. The CDR3 region has the DNA TGTGCCAGCAGCCCCGGACTAGCGGGGGCTAGGGCCGGGGAGCTGTTTTTT. Combining the CDR3 with reference TRBV5-4 and TRBJ2-2 gives the whole variable domain ETGVTQSPTHLIKTRGQQVTLRCSSQSGHNTVSWYQQALGQGPQFIFQYYREEENGRGNFPPRFSGLQFPNYSSELNVNALELDDSALYLCASSPGLAGARAGELFFGEGSRLTVL.

The chain joins TRBV5-4 to TRBJ1-2; D not resolved. Germline V gene sequence: CDR1 SGHNT, CDR2 YYREEE (reference sequence). V lost 4 bases and J 5 bases, leaving 6 bases between the germline ends. The CDR3 covers 11 residues. The CDR3 bases are TGTGCCAGCAGCCCCGGATATGGCTACACCTTC. Protein product: CASSPGYGYTF.

The chain couples TRBV5-1 to TRBJ1-4; no firm D call. The CDR3 consists of 14 residues. The V and J ends lost 0 bases and 0 bases respectively, with 3 bases between them. In germline, CDR1 is SGHRS, CDR2 YFSETQ. The CDR3 nucleotides are TGCGCCAGCAGCTTGGGTGCAACTAATGAAAAACTGTTTTTT. Amino acids: CASSLGATNEKLFF.

J is TRBJ1-1 and V is TRBV30, with 8 bases that match TRBD1. Germline V CDR1 and CDR2: GTSNPN, SVGIG (reference sequence). Germline trimming cut 4 bases from V and 2 bases from J; bases unmatched to any gene: 12. The CDR3 has 16 residues. The DNA of the CDR3 is TGTGCCTGGACGGAGCCGAACAGGGGGACAAACACTGAAGCTTTCTTT. Its protein product is CAWTEPNRGTNTEAFF.

The V call is TRBV5-1, the J call TRBJ2-2; D possibly matches TRBD1 or TRBD2 (5 bases each). With 1 base removed from V and 6 bases from J, the gap between germline ends came to 13 bases. The CDR3 covers 15 residues. Germline V gene data show CDR1 as SGHRS and CDR2 as YFSETQ. The CDR3 reads CASSLWDGLAGELFF. The CDR3 nucleotides are TGCGCCAGCAGCTTGTGGGACGGGTTGGCCGGGGAGCTGTTTTTT.

This rearrangement joins TRBV30 to TRBJ1-1; 9 bases match TRBD1. The CDR3 contains 15 residues. Germline V gene data show CDR1 as GTSNPN and CDR2 as SVGIG (reference sequence). Trimming at V came to 2 bases and at J to 0 bases, leaving 4 bases not matched to a gene. The CDR3 nucleotides are TGTGCCTGGAGTCTCCGGGACAGGGTGAACACTGAAGCTTTCTTT. Translated: CAWSLRDRVNTEAFF.

The chain carries TRBV5-6 and TRBJ2-1; 7 bases agree with TRBD1. CDR3 length: 15 residues. The germline CDR1 and CDR2 sequences are SGHDT and YYEEEE. V was clipped by 0 bases and J by 1 base; unmatched bases: 1. For the CDR3, the DNA is TGTGCCAGCAGCTTGGGGACAGGTTCCTACAATGAGCAGTTCTTC. It translates to CASSLGTGSYNEQFF.

The genes are TRBV15 and TRBJ2-4; 9 nucleotides align to TRBD1. The CDR3 totals 17 residues. J gave up 1 base and V 1 base, and 5 bases lay outside the gene matches. Germline V gives CDR1 LNHNV, CDR2 YYDKDF (reference sequence). CDR3: CATSRGTGAGAKNIQYF. The CDR3, as DNA: TGTGCCACCAGCAGAGGGACAGGGGCGGGGGCCAAAAACATTCAGTACTTC.

The CDR3 region is CAYRGHVGGYTF. In nucleotides, the CDR3 is TGTGCCTACAGGGGGCACGTGGGTGGCTACACCTTC. The chain uses TRBV30 and TRBJ1-2; 9 bases agree with TRBD1. The length of the CDR3 is 12 residues. The V gene's germline CDR1 is GTSNPN and CDR2 SVGIG (reference sequence). Germline trimming cut 7 bases from V and 7 bases from J; bases unmatched to any gene: 7.

This chain uses TRBV11-3 with TRBJ2-1; no clear D gene. Germline V gene lookup returns CDR1 SGHNT and CDR2 YENEEA. This CDR3 has 14 residues. V lost 4 bases to trimming and J lost 5 bases, with 12 bases between them. The CDR3 DNA is TGTGCCAGCAGCTCCGCCAACCTCAACAATGAGCAGTTCTTC. As protein: CASSSANLNNEQFF.

The chain is built from TRBV12-5 and TRBJ2-1, with D uncertain. Trimming left V 4 bases short and J 2 bases short, with 15 bases between. Germline lookup yields CDR1 LGHNT and CDR2 FRNRAP. The CDR3 loop spans 16 amino acids. The CDR3 reads CASGWRSPDTYNEQFF. CDR3 in DNA: TGTGCTAGTGGTTGGCGTTCCCCCGATACCTACAATGAGCAGTTCTTC.

The V call is TRBV9, the J call TRBJ1-2; D unresolved. The V gene lost 0 bases and the J gene lost 5 bases, with 11 bases spanning the gap. This CDR3 has 14 amino acids. Germline V lookup: CDR1 SGDLS, CDR2 YYNGEE. In DNA, the CDR3 is TGTGCCAGCAGCGTAGTACCCGGCCCTTATGGCTACACCTTC. This translates into CASSVVPGPYGYTF.

The genes are TRBV5-1 and TRBJ1-1, with D possibly being TRBD1 (6 bases). The V end was cut by 4 bases, the J end by 5 bases, with 15 bases between. CDR3 length: 14 residues. Germline-derived CDR1 and CDR2 are SGHRS and YFSETQ. For the CDR3, the DNA is TGCGCCAGCAGCCCGGGGGGACACGGGACTGAAGCTTTCTTT. It specifies CASSPGGHGTEAFF.

The rearrangement uses TRBV11-1 and TRBJ1-1; D is ambiguous. CDR1 and CDR2 (germline): SGHAT, FQDESV (reference sequence). V dropped 1 base and J dropped 3 bases, with 6 bases sitting between them. This CDR3 has 13 amino acids. CDR3 loop: CASSLDPYTEAFF. In DNA form, the CDR3 reads TGTGCCAGCAGCTTAGACCCTTACACTGAAGCTTTCTTT.

The J gene is TRBJ2-3, the V gene TRBV7-6, with D unresolved. Germline lookup yields CDR1 SGHVS and CDR2 FNYEAQ. V was pared by 4 bases and J by 0 bases, with 17 bases between. The CDR3 runs to 17 residues. Here the CDR3 DNA reads TGTGCCAGCAGCTCATTGGGCTCTGGGCTTAGCACAGATACGCAGTATTTT. Amino acid sequence: CASSSLGSGLSTDTQYF.